These 5 T cell receptor beta chains were all obtained from the same sample, sequenced in a study of T cells after yellow fever vaccination. Each CDR3 protein is one row after TCRdb ran MiXCR on the 5' RACE reads. This table holds some 200,000 distinct CDR3 sequences, approximately 9.9% found once. The material sequenced was CD8+ T cells sorted from PBMCs, taken 15 days after the yellow fever booster vaccination. The receptors shown here come from a man aged 18 to 29 who received the YFV17D yellow fever vaccine.

The CDR3 spells CASAPGQAYEQYF. For the CDR3, the DNA is TGTGCCAGTGCCCCGGGACAAGCCTACGAGCAGTACTTC. This chain connects TRBV19 to TRBJ2-7, with a weak D call TRBD1 (6 bases). The V end lost 8 bases, the J end lost 2 bases, and 13 bases lay between the germline ends. Germline loops: CDR1 LNHDA, CDR2 SQIVND (reference sequence). This CDR3 has 13 amino acids.

This clonotype came up a few times. The J gene is TRBJ2-7, the V gene TRBV20-1; D not certain. The length of the CDR3 is 11 residues. Germline CDR1 reads DFQATT; CDR2 reads SNEGSKA (reference sequence). V was pared by 4 bases and J by 1 base, with 5 bases between. The DNA of the CDR3 is TGCAGTGCTACCGGGTCCTACGAGCAGTACGTC. This gives the protein CSATGSYEQYV.

This sequence joins TRBV2 and TRBJ2-2; 7 bases match TRBD1. The germline V gene encodes CDR1 SNHLY and CDR2 FYNNEI. The CDR3 loop spans 16 amino acids. Trimming removed 7 bases from V and 8 bases from J; junction bases left unmatched: 16. This CDR3 reads CASTASVRDRKGELFF. In DNA, the CDR3 is TGTGCCAGCACCGCTTCGGTCCGGGACAGAAAGGGGGAGCTGTTTTTT.

There are a few counts of this clonotype. This rearrangement joins TRBV20-1 to TRBJ2-1, with 8 bases identical to TRBD1. The germline CDR1 and CDR2 sequences are DFQATT and SNEGSKA (reference sequence). V lost 1 base to trimming and J lost 5 bases; unmatched junction nucleotides: 7. The CDR3 is made up of 15 amino acids. The CDR3 DNA follows: TGCAGTGCTAGAGCGCGACAGGGGTGGGACAATGAGCAGTTCTTC. Translation gives CSARARQGWDNEQFF.

This clonotype came up many times. The J gene is TRBJ2-3, the V gene TRBV6-4; the D is unclear. The CDR3 totals 13 residues. The V end was cut by 6 bases, the J end by 0 bases, with 7 bases between. In germline, CDR1 is MRHNA, CDR2 SNTAGT. As DNA, the CDR3 is TGTGCCAGCAGCGAGCGTAGCACAGATACGCAGTATTTT. This gives the protein CASSERSTDTQYF.